This TCR beta chain was retrieved from a study of blood T cell repertoires in COVID-19. As for the study in general: PBMCs, B-cell-depleted T cells, or T cells were the source of the cDNA or gDNA that made up the material.

Germline CDR1 and CDR2: LGHDT and YNNKEL (reference sequence). V trimming: 1 base; J trimming: 9 bases; junction bases outside the gene matches: 5. The CDR3 runs to 15 residues. The table came from immunoSEQ multiplex PCR; TCRdb's copy has only in-frame clones and leaves some out. The sample records approximately 530,000 clones, about 88% being singletons. The chain is built from TRBV3-1 (or the pseudogene TRBV3-2) and TRBJ2-6, with 8 bases fitting TRBD1. The TCR comes from a woman aged 45-60 years with COVID-19, enrolled during active disease. What was sequenced was peripheral blood. CDR3 in DNA: TGTGCCAGCAGCCAAGCGACAGGGGAGGTCAACGTCCTGACTTTC. Translation: CASSQATGEVNVLTF.